Each of the 4 T cell receptor beta chains below was sequenced from the same sample in a study of T cell responses to AZD1222 COVID-19 vaccine. Libraries were prepared by immunoSEQ multiplex PCR; TCRdb keeps only in-frame clonotypes and omits some of them. Of 95,000 to 100,000 clones in the sample, approximately 84% are singletons; the top ten hold approximately 15%. The sample in question was peripheral blood, obtained on day 0 of AZD1222 vaccination. The origin of the receptors is an adult in good health.

DNA for the CDR3: TGTGCCAGCAGCCCCGGACGGGGGGCTGGCACAGATACGCAGTATTTT. As protein: CASSPGRGAGTDTQYF. The J gene is TRBJ2-3, the V gene TRBV7-9, with D tentatively TRBD2 (7 bases). The CDR3 has 16 amino acids. Trimming pared 5 bases from V and 1 base from J, leaving 16 bases between. CDR1 is SEHNR, CDR2 FQNEAQ, per germline (reference sequence).

The chain uses TRBV10-3 and TRBJ1-6, with 7 bases identical to TRBD1. V trimming: 4 bases; J trimming: 8 bases; junction bases outside the gene matches: 2. The CDR3 runs to 13 residues. Germline V lookup: CDR1 ENHRY, CDR2 SYGVKD. The CDR3 sequence is CAISGQGDSPLHF. CDR3 sequence (DNA): TGTGCCATCAGTGGACAGGGTGATTCACCCCTCCACTTT.

V is TRBV2 and J is TRBJ2-1, with 9 bases matching TRBD2. Germline values: CDR1 SNHLY, CDR2 FYNNEI. The CDR3 covers 15 residues. V shed 6 bases, J shed 6 bases, and the junction held 9 bases outside the gene matches. The CDR3 sequence: CASRRPGLASNEQFF. CDR3 DNA sequence: TGTGCCAGCAGGAGGCCGGGACTAGCCTCCAATGAGCAGTTCTTC.

The V and J genes are TRBV5-1 and TRBJ1-2; D ambiguous. The CDR3 is made up of 13 amino acids. V lost 4 bases and J lost 4, with 11 bases in between. The germline V gene has CDR1 SGHRS and CDR2 YFSETQ. The CDR3 here is CASSNDGFYGYTF. CDR3 nucleotides: TGCGCCAGCAGCAACGACGGATTCTATGGCTACACCTTC.